The sequence of this TCR beta chain was determined in a study of CD4 T cells in relation to SARS-CoV-2 and coronaviruses. CDR3 length equals 11 residues. Trimming removed 2 bases from V and 10 bases from J, with 8 bases in between. CDR1 and CDR2 (germline): MNHNS, SASEGT. Produced via immunoSEQ multiplex PCR; TCRdb's table is partial and in-frame only. The table includes approximately 41,000 clones, about three quarters detected once. Note on this clone: The antigen remains undetermined.

The rearrangement uses TRBV6-1 and TRBJ1-1; no clear D. What was sequenced was memory CD4+ T cells from PBMCs, cultured in vitro. This sequence originates from an adult with COVID-19. CDR3 sequence (DNA): TGTGCCAGCAGTGAATCCAGGAGAGCTTTCTTT. This sequence encodes CASSESRRAFF.